This TCR beta chain was captured in a study of control samples from healthy donors and cancer patients. Data came from immunoSEQ multiplex PCR; TCRdb stores just in-frame clones and leaves some out. Counted here are roughly 20,000 clones, under 90% occurring once; the ten biggest clones make up about 29%. V shed 4 bases, J shed 2 bases, and the junction held 9 bases outside the gene matches. The germline gives CDR1 MNHNY, CDR2 SVGAGI (reference sequence). The CDR3 totals 16 residues. The clonotype comes from an older woman with lung cancer. The V gene is TRBV6-6, the J gene TRBJ2-3, with 7 bases identical to TRBD1. The sequenced material came from PBMCs. The DNA of the CDR3 is TGTGCCAGCAGTTTTGGGGACAGTTTCTTCACAGATACGCAGTATTTT. Encoded protein: CASSFGDSFFTDTQYF.